Following are 9 T cell receptor beta chains from one sample sequenced in a study of cytomegalovirus exposure and HLA in healthy donors. The PCR ran on 60 Vbeta and 13 Jbeta primers. Only in-frame clones appear in the TCRdb table, and some are missing; sequencing was by immunoSEQ multiplex PCR. The sample comprises 50,000 or so clones, approximately 70% of which are singletons, and about 9.7% rests with the top ten. Sequencing was performed on PBMCs. These receptors were taken from a woman aged 45-65 years in good health and CMV-seronegative.

The chain has TRBV5-8 and TRBJ1-5; D perhaps matches TRBD1 (5 bases). CDR3 length equals 15 residues. In germline, CDR1 is SGHTS, CDR2 YDEGEE. V was cut by 2 bases and J by 0 bases, with 9 bases left in between. CDR3 bases: TGTGCCAGCAGCTTCGGGGGGATTAGCAATCAGCCCCAGCATTTT. Translated, it gives CASSFGGISNQPQHF.

This rearrangement joins TRBV28 to TRBJ1-2; no definite D call. The CDR3 length is 11 residues. In germline, CDR1 is MDHEN, CDR2 SYDVKM. V was cut by 8 bases and J by 4 bases, with 8 bases left in between. CDR3 coding DNA: TGTGCCAGCCTTGCAGGCTATGGCTACACCTTC. Its translation: CASLAGYGYTF.

The chain carries TRBV18 and TRBJ2-3; D unresolved. Trimming stripped 1 base from V and 5 bases from J, with 4 bases between. Germline V lookup: CDR1 KGHSH, CDR2 LQKENI. The CDR3 spans 12 residues. This chain's CDR3 is CASSPREDTQYF. CDR3 bases: TGTGCCAGCTCACCACGAGAAGATACGCAGTATTTT.

The table lists this clone with a few counts. The chain uses TRBV7-2 and TRBJ1-4, with 11 bases identical to TRBD1. V gave up 3 bases and J gave up 1 base; unmatched junction bases: 4. The germline V gene encodes CDR1 SGHTA and CDR2 FQGNSA. The CDR3 covers 17 residues. The CDR3: CASSFGTGGGTNEKLFF. CDR3 coding DNA: TGTGCCAGCAGCTTCGGGACAGGGGGGGGAACTAATGAAAAACTGTTTTTT.

This chain joins TRBV30 and TRBJ2-7; a weak D match, TRBD1 (6 bases). This CDR3 has 12 residues. V was cut by 7 bases and J by 3 bases, with 13 bases left in between. Germline-derived CDR1 and CDR2 are GTSNPN and SVGIG (reference sequence). The CDR3: CAFKDRHYEQYF. CDR3 in DNA: TGTGCCTTCAAAGACAGGCACTACGAGCAGTACTTC. Filled out from reference TRBV30 and TRBJ2-7, the complete variable domain reads SQTIHQWPATLVQPVGSPLSLECTVEGTSNPNLYWYRQAAGRGLQLLFYSVGIGQISSEVPQNLSASRPQDRQFILSSKKLLLSDSGFYLCAFKDRHYEQYFGPGTRLTVT.

This clone was picked up a small number of times. This chain links TRBV5-1 with TRBJ1-1, with 7 bases identical to TRBD1. The CDR3 length is 15 residues. The trim removed 3 bases at V and 4 bases at J, leaving 9 bases unmatched. In germline, CDR1 is SGHRS, CDR2 YFSETQ. This CDR3 is CASSSTAGGVTEAFF. The CDR3 coding sequence is TGCGCCAGCAGCTCTACAGCAGGGGGTGTCACTGAAGCTTTCTTT. Full variable domain (remainder filled in from reference TRBV5-1 and TRBJ1-1): KAGVTQTPRYLIKTRGQQVTLSCSPISGHRSVSWYQQTPGQGLQFLFEYFSETQRNKGNFPGRFSGRQFSNSRSEMNVSTLELGDSALYLCASSSTAGGVTEAFFGQGTRLTVV.

This chain joins TRBV27 and TRBJ2-7, with D tentatively TRBD1 (6 bases). Germline CDR1 and CDR2: MNHEY and SMNVEV (reference sequence). This CDR3 is 13 amino acids long. The ends were cut back, 7 bases at V and 4 bases at J, with 14 bases in the middle. CDR3 residues: CASNGWTVYEQYF. The CDR3 nucleotides are TGTGCCAGCAATGGGTGGACAGTGTACGAGCAGTACTTC.

The chain employs TRBV28 and TRBJ2-4; TRBD1 aligns across 9 bases. The V and J ends lost 2 bases and 7 bases, in that order; junction bases with no gene match: 6. The CDR3 is 15 residues long. Germline V gives CDR1 MDHEN, CDR2 SYDVKM. The CDR3 region has the DNA TGTGCCAGCAGTTTAGGGGGGGACAGGGACAACATTCAGTACTTC. Amino acid sequence: CASSLGGDRDNIQYF. Full variable domain (outside the CDR3, taken from reference TRBV28 and TRBJ2-4): DVKVTQSSRYLVKRTGEKVFLECVQDMDHENMFWYRQDPGLGLRLIYFSYDVKMKEKGDIPEGYSVSREKKERFSLILESASTNQTSMYLCASSLGGDRDNIQYFGAGTRLSVL.

The chain combines TRBV4-3 with TRBJ1-6, with 9 bases fitting TRBD1. Germline CDR1 LGHNA, CDR2 YSLEER. Unmatched junction bases numbered 7, after V lost 0 bases and J lost 10 bases. This CDR3 is 16 amino acids long. CDR3 nucleotide sequence: TGCGCCAGCAGCCAAGATATGGGACAGGGCCTCTCACCCCTCCACTTT. Amino acid sequence: CASSQDMGQGLSPLHF.